A single sample is the source of the 26 T cell receptor beta chains below, sequenced in a study of shared clonotypes between healthy human individuals. Naive CD8 cells comprised CD45RO-negative, CCR7-positively selected cells, excluding terminally differentiated effector memory CD45RA+ cells. Measured with immunoSEQ multiplex PCR; TCRdb has only the in-frame clones, and not every one. The table records hundreds of thousands of clones, 96% of them present only once. Sequenced sample: naive CD8+ T cells sorted from blood. Receptor source: a woman aged 30 to 39 in good health.

This chain uses TRBV7-9 with TRBJ1-1; no clear D gene. This CDR3 spans 14 amino acids. Germline V CDR1 and CDR2: SEHNR, FQNEAQ (reference sequence). Trimming left V 5 bases short and J 1 base short, with 11 bases between. This chain's CDR3 is CASSPQRQNTEAFF. CDR3 in DNA: TGTGCCAGCAGCCCCCAAAGACAGAACACTGAAGCTTTCTTT.

V is TRBV6-1 and J is TRBJ1-2; D gene uncertain. The CDR3 sequence is 11 residues long. V lost 7 bases and J lost 8, with 11 bases in between. Germline CDR1 MNHNS, CDR2 SASEGT. The chain's CDR3 is CASKSPEGYTF. DNA of the CDR3: TGTGCCAGCAAGTCACCGGAGGGCTACACCTTC.

The rearrangement joins TRBV7-9 to TRBJ1-3, with a tentative D call TRBD1 (6 bases). The CDR3 has 14 amino acids. The germline CDR1 and CDR2 sequences are SEHNR and FQNEAQ (reference sequence). Trimming shortened V by 4 bases and J by 0 bases, and 7 bases separated the two germline ends. CDR3 residues: CASSSDSSGNTIYF. The CDR3 bases are TGTGCCAGCAGCTCGGACAGCTCTGGAAACACCATATATTTT.

The rearrangement joins TRBV19 to TRBJ1-5, with 8 bases identical to TRBD1. The trim removed 1 base at V and 7 bases at J, leaving 6 bases unmatched. The CDR3 runs to 15 residues. Germline V gene lookup returns CDR1 LNHDA and CDR2 SQIVND (reference sequence). This CDR3 reads CASSIGTGMWQPQHF. The CDR3 DNA reads as TGTGCCAGTAGTATAGGGACAGGGATGTGGCAGCCCCAGCATTTT.

J is TRBJ1-1 and V is TRBV10-3; D remains ambiguous. CDR3 length: 15 amino acids. The ends were cut back, 3 bases at V and 0 bases at J, with 11 bases in the middle. The germline gives CDR1 ENHRY, CDR2 SYGVKD. For the CDR3, the DNA is TGTGCCATCAGTGATATACCAGCAATGAACACTGAAGCTTTCTTT. Translated, it gives CAISDIPAMNTEAFF.

The chain couples TRBV28 to TRBJ2-7, with 8 bases aligning to TRBD2. Germline V CDR1 and CDR2: MDHEN, SYDVKM. The CDR3 is made up of 16 amino acids. Trimming removed 1 base from V and 3 bases from J; junction bases left unmatched: 8. The CDR3 DNA is TGTGCCAGCAGTTTATCCTTAGCGGGGTTCTTCTACGAGCAGTACTTC. This gives the protein CASSLSLAGFFYEQYF.

The V call is TRBV5-6, the J call TRBJ2-3; D is perhaps TRBD2 (5 bases). The CDR3 length is 14 residues. Per germline, CDR1 SGHDT and CDR2 YYEEEE. The V end lost 5 bases, the J end lost 2 bases, and 12 bases lay between the germline ends. CDR3 loop: CASSTRSDTDTQYF. CDR3 DNA: TGTGCCAGCAGTACTAGAAGCGACACAGATACGCAGTATTTT.

The rearrangement joins TRBV27 to TRBJ1-2; D is perhaps TRBD1 (6 bases). CDR1 is MNHEY and CDR2 is SMNVEV in the germline V gene (reference sequence). V was cut by 3 bases and J by 0 bases, with 11 bases left in between. The CDR3 loop spans 15 amino acids. CDR3 sequence (DNA): TGTGCCAGCAGTTTCGGACAGACTCCTAACTATGGCTACACCTTC. It codes for CASSFGQTPNYGYTF.

The chain uses TRBV28 and TRBJ2-7, with 12 positions matching TRBD2. Germline CDR1 is MDHEN and CDR2 is SYDVKM. This CDR3 spans 14 amino acids. J was trimmed by 3 bases and V by 9 bases; bases with no gene match: 6. The CDR3 sequence: CASRTSGIFYEQYF. The DNA for the CDR3 is TGTGCCAGTCGGACTAGCGGGATTTTCTACGAGCAGTACTTC.

The genes are TRBV30 and TRBJ1-3, with 7 bases matching TRBD1. Per the germline V gene, CDR1 is GTSNPN and CDR2 is SVGIG (reference sequence). J lost 3 bases, V lost 2 bases, and 7 bases had no gene match. This CDR3 comprises 15 residues. The CDR3 reads CAWSTYGTDGNTIYF. In DNA form, the CDR3 reads TGTGCCTGGAGTACCTACGGGACAGATGGAAACACCATATATTTT.

The chain combines TRBV7-9 with TRBJ1-3; TRBD1 aligns across 8 bases. CDR3 size: 15 residues. With 4 bases clipped from V and 4 bases from J, the junction kept 6 bases outside the gene matches. Germline-derived CDR1 and CDR2 are SEHNR and FQNEAQ (reference sequence). The CDR3 bases are TGTGCCAGCAGCTCCAACCAGGGGGCCGGAAACACCATATATTTT. As protein: CASSSNQGAGNTIYF.

This sequence joins TRBV10-2 and TRBJ2-2, with TRBD2 identical over 13 bases. V was pared by 6 bases and J by 8 bases, with 12 bases of the junction left unmatched. The V gene's germline CDR1 is WSHSY and CDR2 SAAADI. The CDR3 has 17 residues. The CDR3 spells CASSPTGTSGIGGELFF. The CDR3 DNA is TGCGCCAGCAGCCCAACCGGGACTAGCGGGATTGGGGGGGAGCTGTTTTTT.

The chain recombines TRBV5-4 with TRBJ2-7, with 8 nucleotides matching TRBD2. The V segment lost 0 bases and the J segment 3 bases; nucleotides outside the gene matches: 11. There are 17 residues in the CDR3. Looked up from germline, CDR1 is SGHNT and CDR2 is YYREEE (reference sequence). The CDR3 loop is CASSLVVVAGNSYEQYF. The CDR3 DNA reads as TGTGCCAGCAGCTTGGTGGTGGTAGCGGGAAACAGCTACGAGCAGTACTTC.

This rearrangement joins TRBV9 to TRBJ2-7; TRBD2 agrees at 10 bases. The J segment lost 7 bases and the V segment lost 3 bases, leaving 4 bases of the junction unmatched. The CDR3 length is 13 residues. Germline CDR1 and CDR2: SGDLS and YYNGEE. Here the CDR3 reads CASSDRLAGEQYF. The CDR3 region has the DNA TGTGCCAGCAGCGACCGACTAGCGGGTGAGCAGTACTTC. Using reference TRBV9 and TRBJ2-7 for the parts outside the CDR3, the full variable domain is DSGVTQTPKHLITATGQRVTLRCSPRSGDLSVYWYQQSLDQGLQFLIQYYNGEERAKGNILERFSAQQFPDLHSELNLSSLELGDSALYFCASSDRLAGEQYFGPGTRLTVT.

The rearrangement joins TRBV5-5 to TRBJ2-2; tentatively, D is TRBD2 (5 bases). Germline V gene sequence: CDR1 SGHKS, CDR2 YYEKEE (reference sequence). The CDR3 runs to 15 residues. Trimming left V 3 bases short and J 1 base short, with 10 bases between. The CDR3 region is CASSSEALNTGELFF. Written as DNA, the CDR3 is TGTGCCAGCAGCTCGGAGGCTCTGAACACCGGGGAGCTGTTTTTT.

The J gene is TRBJ2-2, the V gene TRBV4-1, with D perhaps TRBD2 (6 bases). The CDR3 sequence is 16 residues long. CDR1 and CDR2 (germline): MGHRA, YSYEKL. V dropped 1 base and J dropped 6 bases, with 15 bases sitting between them. The CDR3 DNA is TGCGCCAGCAGCCAAGGTCGGGACTTTCTGCCCGGGGAGCTGTTTTTT. The encoded protein is CASSQGRDFLPGELFF.

The CDR3 DNA sequence: TGTGCCAGCAGTGATTTTATAAATGAAAAACTGTTTTTT. Protein product: CASSDFINEKLFF. The chain has TRBV25-1 and TRBJ1-4; D remains ambiguous. The CDR3 contains 13 residues. Germline lookup yields CDR1 MGHDK and CDR2 SYGVNS. With 3 bases removed from V and 5 bases from J, the gap between germline ends came to 7 bases. The whole variable domain, filled in from reference TRBV25-1 and TRBJ1-4, reads EADIYQTPRYLVIGTGKKITLECSQTMGHDKMYWYQQDPGMELHLIHYSYGVNSTEKGDLSSESTVSRIRTEHFPLTLESARPSHTSQYLCASSDFINEKLFFGSGTQLSVL.

This clone was recorded only once. This rearrangement joins TRBV4-1 to TRBJ2-7, with a possible D match to TRBD2 (5 bases). Germline CDR1 is MGHRA and CDR2 is YSYEKL. V shed 8 bases and J shed 1 base, with 12 bases lying between them. This CDR3 has 13 amino acids. The CDR3 protein is CASGRLPSYEQYF. The DNA of the CDR3 is TGCGCCAGCGGACGACTACCTTCCTACGAGCAGTACTTC.

This chain connects TRBV5-6 to TRBJ2-7, with 11 bases identical to TRBD2. The CDR3 extends over 15 amino acids. The J segment lost 5 bases and the V segment lost 4 bases, leaving 8 bases of the junction unmatched. The germline V gene encodes CDR1 SGHDT and CDR2 YYEEEE. This chain's CDR3 is CASSHLAGGWNEQYF. CDR3 nucleotide sequence: TGTGCCAGCAGCCACCTAGCGGGAGGTTGGAACGAGCAGTACTTC.

The chain carries TRBV6-6 and TRBJ2-1; 7 bases map to TRBD2. Unmatched junction bases numbered 3, after V lost 4 bases and J lost 0 bases. The V gene's germline CDR1 is MNHNY and CDR2 SVGAGI (reference sequence). The CDR3 has 15 residues. As DNA, the CDR3 is TGTGCCAGCAGTTCGAGCGGGACCTCCTACAATGAGCAGTTCTTC. This sequence encodes CASSSSGTSYNEQFF.

The chain is built from TRBV10-1 and TRBJ2-4; 8 nucleotides match TRBD2. The length of the CDR3 is 12 residues. V shed 8 bases and J 8 bases; nucleotides not matched to a gene: 5. Germline CDR1 reads WNHNN; CDR2 reads SYGVQD (reference sequence). The CDR3 spells CASGLAFDIQYF. For the CDR3, the DNA is TGCGCCAGCGGACTAGCTTTCGACATTCAGTACTTC.

This clone was observed a single time. This chain joins TRBV15 and TRBJ1-2; D gene uncertain. This CDR3 has 14 residues. V lost 2 bases, J lost 6 bases, and 13 bases lay in between. The V gene's germline CDR1 is LNHNV and CDR2 YYDKDF (reference sequence). For the CDR3, the DNA is TGTGCCACCAGCAGACTTCCGGACGGACATGGCTACACCTTC. This translates into CATSRLPDGHGYTF.

This clone appeared a few times. The CDR3 loop is CATSRDMDRAGQPQHF. DNA of the CDR3: TGTGCCACCAGCAGAGATATGGACAGGGCAGGGCAGCCCCAGCATTTT. The genes are TRBV15 and TRBJ1-5; 8 nucleotides match TRBD1. V was pared by 0 bases and J by 7 bases, with 8 bases of the junction left unmatched. Per the germline V gene, CDR1 is LNHNV and CDR2 is YYDKDF (reference sequence). The CDR3 is 16 amino acids.

This chain connects TRBV14 to TRBJ1-1; D might be TRBD1 (5 bases). V was shortened by 4 bases and J by 3 bases, with 9 bases between the two germline ends. CDR3 length equals 13 residues. CDR1 and CDR2 from the germline V gene are SGHDN and FVKESK. The CDR3 nucleotides are TGTGCCAGCAGCCCACAGGATTACACTGAAGCTTTCTTT. Its protein product is CASSPQDYTEAFF.

V and J are TRBV19 and TRBJ1-5, with 7 bases fitting TRBD1. The CDR3 extends over 14 amino acids. Unmatched junction bases numbered 6, after V lost 5 bases and J lost 5 bases. Germline-derived CDR1 and CDR2 are LNHDA and SQIVND (reference sequence). DNA of the CDR3: TGTGCCAGTAGTGGAGGGACAGACTATCAGCCCCAGCATTTT. This gives the protein CASSGGTDYQPQHF.

The chain has TRBV13 and TRBJ2-3, with D perhaps matching TRBD1 or TRBD2 (5 bases each). Trimming removed 3 bases at V and 0 bases at J, with 10 bases between. CDR1 PRHDT and CDR2 FYEKMQ come from the germline V gene (reference sequence). The CDR3 spans 15 residues. CDR3 in DNA: TGTGCCAGCAGCTTGGGGGAGTTTAGCACAGATACGCAGTATTTT. Translated, it gives CASSLGEFSTDTQYF.